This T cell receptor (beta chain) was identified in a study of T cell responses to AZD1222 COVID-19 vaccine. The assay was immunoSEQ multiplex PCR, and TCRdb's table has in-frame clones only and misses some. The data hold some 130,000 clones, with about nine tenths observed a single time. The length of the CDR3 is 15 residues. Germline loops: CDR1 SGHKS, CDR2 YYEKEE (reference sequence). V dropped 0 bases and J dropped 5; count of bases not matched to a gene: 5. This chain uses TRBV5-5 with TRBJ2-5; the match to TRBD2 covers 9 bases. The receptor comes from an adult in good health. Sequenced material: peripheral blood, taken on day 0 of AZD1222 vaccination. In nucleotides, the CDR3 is TGTGCCAGCAGCTTGGAGGGACTAGCAGCGGAGACCCAGTACTTC. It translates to CASSLEGLAAETQYF.